These 7 T cell receptor beta chains were sequenced from one sample in a study of graft-versus-host responses after intestinal transplantation. Assay used: immunoSEQ multiplex PCR; TCRdb lists only in-frame clones, some missing. The repertoire includes 35,000 to 45,000 clones, over 85% of them detected once, and 3.6% sits in the top ten. The input for sequencing was PBMCs, taken 700 to 850 days after intestinal transplantation. Every receptor here comes from a human patient who received an intestinal transplant, so some T cells may come from the graft donor.

The genes are TRBV7-9 and TRBJ1-6, with D unresolved. The CDR3 totals 14 residues. The germline V gene encodes CDR1 SEHNR and CDR2 FQNEAQ (reference sequence). The V and J ends lost 1 base and 7 bases respectively, with 8 bases between them. CDR3 sequence: CASSLDYRNSPLHF. Written as DNA, the CDR3 is TGTGCCAGCAGCTTAGATTACCGGAATTCACCCCTCCACTTT.

V and J are TRBV4-2 and TRBJ2-7; D is possibly TRBD1 or TRBD2 (6 bases each). The ends were cut back, 1 base at V and 5 bases at J, with 18 bases in the middle. CDR1 LGHNA and CDR2 YNFKEQ come from the germline V gene. This CDR3 spans 16 amino acids. CDR3 residues: CASSQGGAALLDEQYF. As DNA, the CDR3 is TGTGCCAGCAGCCAAGGGGGGGCAGCCCTCCTTGACGAGCAGTACTTC.

The chain couples TRBV27 to TRBJ2-1; D remains ambiguous. Trimming removed 2 bases at V and 6 bases at J, with 2 bases between. The CDR3 has 11 residues. CDR1 is MNHEY and CDR2 is SMNVEV in the germline V gene (reference sequence). CDR3 in DNA: TGTGCCAGCAGTTTAGGCAATGAGCAGTTCTTC. Its translation is CASSLGNEQFF.

V usage is TRBV2 and J usage is TRBJ2-7, with D possibly being TRBD1 (5 bases). Between the trimmed V and J ends, which lost 5 bases and 8 bases, there was a span of 10 bases. This CDR3 contains 11 residues. Looked up from germline, CDR1 is SNHLY and CDR2 is FYNNEI. Here the CDR3 reads CASSQGRKQYF. In DNA form, the CDR3 reads TGTGCCAGCAGTCAGGGTCGCAAGCAGTACTTC.

The genes are TRBV11-1 and TRBJ2-7; D is perhaps TRBD1 or TRBD2 (5 bases each). From germline, CDR1 is SGHAT and CDR2 FQDESV (reference sequence). This CDR3 region has 13 residues. The V and J ends lost 8 bases and 1 base respectively, with 12 bases between them. DNA for the CDR3: TGTGCCAGCGGTGCTGGGGGATCCTACGAGCAGTACTTC. It specifies CASGAGGSYEQYF.

The chain has TRBV6-6 and TRBJ2-7; perhaps TRBD2 as D (6 bases). The germline V gene has CDR1 MNHNY and CDR2 SVGAGI (reference sequence). The CDR3 is made up of 15 amino acids. The V end lost 2 bases, the J end lost 0 bases, and 11 bases lay between the germline ends. The CDR3 nucleotides are TGTGCCAGCAGTTACCAGGGACTCCCCTCCTACGAGCAGTACTTC. Amino acid sequence: CASSYQGLPSYEQYF.

The chain joins TRBV5-6 to TRBJ1-5; no firm D call. CDR3 length: 17 residues. V gave up 1 base and J gave up 2 bases, with 16 bases separating them. Per the germline V gene, CDR1 is SGHDT and CDR2 is YYEEEE. The CDR3 sequence: CASSLWAGPDRNQPQHF. In DNA form, the CDR3 reads TGTGCCAGCAGCTTGTGGGCAGGCCCCGATCGCAATCAGCCCCAGCATTTT. Full variable domain (rest looked up from reference TRBV5-6 and TRBJ1-5): DAGVTQSPTHLIKTRGQQVTLRCSPKSGHDTVSWYQQALGQGPQFIFQYYEEEERQRGNFPDRFSGHQFPNYSSELNVNALLLGDSALYLCASSLWAGPDRNQPQHFGDGTRLSIL.